The next 5 T cell receptor beta chains were all read from a single sample in a study of Ad26.COV2.S vaccination and SARS-CoV-2 variants. Libraries were prepared by immunoSEQ multiplex PCR; TCRdb keeps only in-frame clonotypes and omits some of them. The sample lists hundreds of thousands of clones; around 87% were seen once. Treatment here: around 19 received Ad26.COV2.S at low or high dose, single or two shots; roughly 5 received placebo; per-sample allocation not given. The investigators took samples on day 63 after the first vaccine or placebo injection. Sample: peripheral blood, taken in a trial of Ad26.COV2.S vaccine versus placebo. The receptors here all came from a person aged 18 to 59 who received the Ad26.COV2.S COVID-19 vaccine or a placebo.

The V call is TRBV2, the J call TRBJ2-3, with unresolved D. Trimming pared 6 bases from V and 8 bases from J, leaving 12 bases between. Germline CDR1 and CDR2: SNHLY and FYNNEI. The CDR3 is 12 residues long. The CDR3 spells CASSDLAPTQYF. The CDR3 DNA reads as TGTGCCAGCAGCGACTTGGCCCCTACGCAGTATTTT.

The chain carries TRBV30 and TRBJ2-5; 10 nucleotides line up with TRBD2. The CDR3 sequence is 14 residues long. CDR1 GTSNPN and CDR2 SVGIG come from the germline V gene (reference sequence). J lost 5 bases, V lost 0 bases, and 3 bases had no gene match. The CDR3 DNA reads as TGTGCCTGGAGTGTTATTAGCGGGAGGGAGACCCAGTACTTC. As protein: CAWSVISGRETQYF.

V is TRBV6-5 and J is TRBJ2-1; D is unclear. The V end lost 6 bases, the J end lost 0 bases, and 12 bases lay between the germline ends. This CDR3 is 15 amino acids long. Germline V lookup: CDR1 MNHEY, CDR2 SVGAGI. CDR3: CASSDSYYSYNEQFF. The CDR3 DNA reads as TGTGCCAGCAGCGATAGCTACTACTCCTACAATGAGCAGTTCTTC.

The chain combines TRBV6-5 with TRBJ2-5; the D gene is possibly TRBD1 (6 bases). Between the trimmed V and J ends, which lost 6 bases and 4 bases, there was a span of 18 bases. Germline V gives CDR1 MNHEY, CDR2 SVGAGI. This CDR3 has 15 amino acids. CDR3 in DNA: TGTGCCAGCAGCGTGGTGGACAGTGGGAGAGAGACCCAGTACTTC. Translation: CASSVVDSGRETQYF.

The rearrangement joins TRBV20-1 to TRBJ2-1; no definite D call. Germline assignment: CDR1 DFQATT and CDR2 SNEGSKA (reference sequence). V was shortened by 3 bases and J by 6 bases, with 9 bases between the two germline ends. This CDR3 spans 12 amino acids. The CDR3 coding sequence is TGCAGTGCTAGTAAGTCGGTCAATGAGCAGTTCTTC. It codes for CSASKSVNEQFF.